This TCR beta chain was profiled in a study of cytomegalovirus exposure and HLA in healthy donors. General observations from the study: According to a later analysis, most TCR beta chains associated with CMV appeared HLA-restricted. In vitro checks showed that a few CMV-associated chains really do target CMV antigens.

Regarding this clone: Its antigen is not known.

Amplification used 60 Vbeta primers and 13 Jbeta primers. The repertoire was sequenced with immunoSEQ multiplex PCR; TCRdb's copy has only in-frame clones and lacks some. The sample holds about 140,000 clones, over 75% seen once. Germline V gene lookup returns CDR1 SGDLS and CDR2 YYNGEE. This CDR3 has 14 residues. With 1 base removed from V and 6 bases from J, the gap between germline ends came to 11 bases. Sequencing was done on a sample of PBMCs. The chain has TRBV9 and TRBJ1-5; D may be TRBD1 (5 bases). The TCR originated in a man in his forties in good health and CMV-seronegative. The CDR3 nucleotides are TGTGCCAGCAGCGTAAGCAGGGATGGTCAGCCCCAGCATTTT. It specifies CASSVSRDGQPQHF.